This T cell receptor (beta chain) was sequenced for a study of T cell changes during pregnancy in multiple sclerosis. Measured with immunoSEQ multiplex PCR; TCRdb has only the in-frame clones, and not every one. The data show over 35,000 clones, approximately 94% seen once. The germline gives CDR1 SGHRS, CDR2 YFSETQ. The length of the CDR3 is 12 residues. Trimming cost V 4 bases and J 6 bases, with 10 bases left between them. This clonotype was obtained from a female donor with multiple sclerosis, enrolled in a pregnancy study. Source: CD4+ T cells from peripheral blood mononuclear cells, taken in the second trimester of pregnancy. This chain connects TRBV5-1 to TRBJ1-1; no definite D call. The DNA for the CDR3 is TGCGCCAGCAGCCGGGAGGGAGCTGAAGCTTTCTTT. Amino acids: CASSREGAEAFF.